These 28 T cell receptor beta chains were all obtained from the same sample, sequenced in a study of TIL therapy for anti-PD-1-resistant metastatic lung cancer. Time point noted: pre-treatment sample, taken before nivolumab and TIL therapy. Pleural nodules or supraclavicular lymph nodes made up most of the excised metastases sampled. This was the immunoSEQ v3 assay. Only in-frame clones appear in the TCRdb table, and some are missing; sequencing was by immunoSEQ multiplex PCR. The sample includes approximately 97,000 clones, about two thirds seen only once; the top ten take approximately 11%. The source was tumor tissue, collected at baseline. The receptor set was obtained from a person aged 25 to 85 with non-small cell lung cancer.

The rearrangement links TRBV30 to TRBJ1-3, with D possibly matching TRBD1 (6 bases). V lost 2 bases and J 1 base, leaving 15 bases between the germline ends. This CDR3 has 16 residues. CDR1 and CDR2 from the germline V gene are GTSNPN and SVGIG (reference sequence). The CDR3, as DNA: TGTGCCTGGAGTACGAAACAGGGACTGTCTGGAAACACCATATATTTT. As protein: CAWSTKQGLSGNTIYF.

The chain uses TRBV5-1 and TRBJ1-1, with a tentative D call TRBD1 (5 bases). This CDR3 has 15 amino acids. V lost 0 bases and J lost 1, with 10 bases in between. Germline lookup yields CDR1 SGHRS and CDR2 YFSETQ. CDR3 sequence reads: CASSLGWQGNTEAFF. CDR3 sequence (DNA): TGCGCCAGCAGCTTGGGTTGGCAGGGGAACACTGAAGCTTTCTTT.

This clone was seen a single time. V gene TRBV2 combines with J gene TRBJ2-3; the match to TRBD1 covers 7 bases. The CDR3 extends over 15 amino acids. V lost 3 bases, J lost 4 bases, and 7 bases stayed unmatched. CDR1 and CDR2 (germline): SNHLY, FYNNEI. Written as DNA, the CDR3 is TGTGCCAGCAGTGACCCGCAGGGGGAGTCAGATACGCAGTATTTT. This translates into CASSDPQGESDTQYF.

V and J are TRBV7-9 and TRBJ1-1; 8 positions match TRBD1. V lost 5 bases and J lost 0; bases outside the gene matches: 8. CDR1 is SEHNR, CDR2 FQNEAQ, per germline (reference sequence). The CDR3 is 16 residues long. The CDR3 protein is CASSTPGGRVNTEAFF. As DNA, the CDR3 is TGTGCCAGCAGCACTCCAGGGGGCCGGGTGAACACTGAAGCTTTCTTT. Together with reference TRBV7-9 and TRBJ1-1, the CDR3 gives the full variable domain: DTGVSQNPRHKITKRGQNVTFRCDPISEHNRLYWYRQTLGQGPEFLTYFQNEAQLEKSRLLSDRFSAERPKGSFSTLEIQRTEQGDSAMYLCASSTPGGRVNTEAFFGQGTRLTVV.

V usage is TRBV7-3 and J usage is TRBJ2-3, with D perhaps matching TRBD1 (5 bases). The length of the CDR3 is 13 residues. Germline CDR1 SGHTA, CDR2 FQGTGA. Trimming pared 6 bases from V and 5 bases from J, leaving 12 bases between. The CDR3 region is CASSTARGDTQYF. CDR3 DNA sequence: TGTGCCAGCAGTACGGCAAGGGGAGATACGCAGTATTTT.

The chain combines TRBV28 with TRBJ2-7; 7 positions match TRBD1. The CDR3 has 13 residues. The V and J ends lost 5 bases and 0 bases, in that order; junction bases with no gene match: 1. Looked up from germline, CDR1 is MDHEN and CDR2 is SYDVKM. DNA of the CDR3: TGTGCCAGCAGTACAGGGGCCTCCTACGAGCAGTACTTC. It encodes CASSTGASYEQYF.

The V call is TRBV7-2, the J call TRBJ2-2, with 12 positions matching TRBD2. V was clipped by 2 bases and J by 3 bases; unmatched bases: 7. The CDR3 spans 18 residues. Germline assignment: CDR1 SGHTA and CDR2 FQGNSA. CDR3 protein: CASSLRLAGASDTGELFF. The DNA of the CDR3 is TGTGCCAGCAGCTTAAGACTAGCGGGGGCGTCGGACACCGGGGAGCTGTTTTTT. The variable domain in full, with the rest retrieved from reference TRBV7-2 and TRBJ2-2, is GAGVSQSPSNKVTEKGKDVELRCDPISGHTALYWYRQSLGQGLEFLIYFQGNSAPDKSGLPSDRFSAERTGGSVSTLTIQRTQQEDSAVYLCASSLRLAGASDTGELFFGEGSRLTVL.

This clone appeared a few times. The chain is built from TRBV7-2 and TRBJ2-7; D uncertain. Trimming removed 3 bases at V and 2 bases at J, with 11 bases between. There are 14 residues in the CDR3. Germline CDR1 reads SGHTA; CDR2 reads FQGNSA. CDR3 DNA sequence: TGTGCCAGCAGCTTTACGACTGGCCCCTACGAGCAGTACTTC. As protein: CASSFTTGPYEQYF.

The chain is built from TRBV5-5 and TRBJ2-5; 9 bases map to TRBD2. J lost 5 bases, V lost 0 bases, and 8 bases had no gene match. CDR1 SGHKS and CDR2 YYEKEE come from the germline V gene (reference sequence). The CDR3 length is 16 residues. The CDR3 loop reads CASSLASRGGLETQYF. The CDR3 nucleotides read TGTGCCAGCAGCTTGGCCTCGCGGGGGGGCCTGGAGACCCAGTACTTC.

In regard to this clone: Its ends do not fully match the called genes, so a read error is possible. V gene TRBV7-7 combines with J gene TRBJ2-3; D possibly matches TRBD1 or TRBD2 (5 bases each). The germline V gene encodes CDR1 SSHAT and CDR2 FNYEAQ (reference sequence). The CDR3 is 13 residues long. Written as DNA, the CDR3 is TGTGCTAGCAGCTTAGGGGTACGGGATCCGCAGTATTTT. This sequence encodes CASSLGVRDPQYF.

This chain uses TRBV5-1 with TRBJ2-5, with 7 bases lining up with TRBD2. Germline V gene data show CDR1 as SGHRS and CDR2 as YFSETQ. V shed 4 bases, J shed 3 bases, and the junction held 6 bases outside the gene matches. CDR3 length equals 14 residues. The CDR3 protein is CASSPGTNKETQYF. DNA of the CDR3: TGCGCCAGCAGCCCCGGGACTAATAAAGAGACCCAGTACTTC.

This chain connects TRBV30 to TRBJ1-6; 8 nucleotides line up with TRBD1. This CDR3 spans 15 amino acids. Germline values: CDR1 GTSNPN, CDR2 SVGIG (reference sequence). V trimming: 3 bases; J trimming: 3 bases; junction bases outside the gene matches: 4. The CDR3 sequence is CAWSPTGVYNSPLHF. In DNA, the CDR3 is TGTGCCTGGAGCCCGACAGGGGTCTATAATTCACCCCTCCACTTT.

This chain joins TRBV11-2 and TRBJ2-7; no clear D gene. The germline CDR1 and CDR2 sequences are SGHAT and FQNNGV. Trimming cost V 5 bases and J 6 bases, with 14 bases left between them. The CDR3 loop spans 13 amino acids. DNA for the CDR3: TGTGCCAGCAGCCATAAGGTCCTAGGCGAGCAGTACTTC. Encoded protein: CASSHKVLGEQYF.

This chain uses TRBV20-1 with TRBJ2-1; D perhaps matches TRBD2 (6 bases). The CDR3 runs 11 residues. Germline V gives CDR1 DFQATT, CDR2 SNEGSKA (reference sequence). Trimming cost V 5 bases and J 8 bases, with 10 bases left between them. The CDR3 spells CSAPRDYEQFF. CDR3 coding DNA: TGCAGTGCTCCACGGGACTATGAGCAGTTCTTC.

This sequence joins TRBV30 and TRBJ2-7; a weak D match, TRBD1 (5 bases). Trimming removed 0 bases from V and 6 bases from J, with 12 bases in between. Germline V gene sequence: CDR1 GTSNPN, CDR2 SVGIG (reference sequence). The CDR3 extends over 13 amino acids. In DNA, the CDR3 is TGTGCCTGGAGTGTTCTGGAAAGGGGCGAGCAGTACTTC. Translated: CAWSVLERGEQYF.

The chain couples TRBV5-6 to TRBJ2-7; no firm D call. CDR3 length: 12 amino acids. Trimming cost V 0 bases and J 4 bases, with 5 bases left between them. Per germline, CDR1 SGHDT and CDR2 YYEEEE. CDR3 coding DNA: TGTGCCAGCAGCTTGGCCCAATACGAGCAGTACTTC. It encodes CASSLAQYEQYF.

J is TRBJ1-1 and V is TRBV11-2, with 7 positions matching TRBD1. Trimming cost V 7 bases and J 3 bases; bases outside gene matches: 11. In germline, CDR1 is SGHAT, CDR2 FQNNGV. The CDR3 totals 15 residues. The CDR3 nucleotides are TGTGCCAGCAACATGAACAGGGGATGGGACACTGAAGCTTTCTTT. Amino acids: CASNMNRGWDTEAFF.

This clone has just a few counts. The chain employs TRBV7-2 and TRBJ2-1; TRBD1 aligns across 8 bases. This CDR3 spans 17 amino acids. The V and J ends lost 2 bases and 6 bases, in that order; junction bases with no gene match: 12. Germline V lookup: CDR1 SGHTA, CDR2 FQGNSA. This CDR3 reads CASSLTGGQGVVNEQFF. CDR3 nucleotides: TGTGCCAGCAGCTTAACTGGAGGACAGGGAGTAGTCAATGAGCAGTTCTTC.

The V gene is TRBV9, the J gene TRBJ2-3; D not certain. The CDR3 has 14 residues. V gave up 1 base and J gave up 6 bases, with 12 bases separating them. Germline CDR1 SGDLS, CDR2 YYNGEE. CDR3 protein: CASSVIGSMDTQYF. The CDR3 DNA sequence: TGTGCCAGCAGCGTAATAGGTAGCATGGATACGCAGTATTTT.

The chain combines TRBV7-3 with TRBJ2-1; possibly TRBD1 or TRBD2 for D (5 bases each). Germline V gene lookup returns CDR1 SGHTA and CDR2 FQGTGA. V lost 6 bases to trimming and J lost 5 bases, with 17 bases between them. CDR3 length: 15 amino acids. CDR3 DNA: TGTGCCAGCAGGTCCGGGACCTCGCCCCACAATGAGCAGTTCTTC. Translating gives CASRSGTSPHNEQFF. The full variable domain, with the rest looked up from reference TRBV7-3 and TRBJ2-1, is GAGVSQTPSNKVTEKGKYVELRCDPISGHTALYWYRQSLGQGPEFLIYFQGTGAADDSGLPNDRFFAVRPEGSVSTLKIQRTERGDSAVYLCASRSGTSPHNEQFFGPGTRLTVL.

The rearrangement uses TRBV24-1 and TRBJ1-2; D remains ambiguous. CDR1 KGHDR and CDR2 SFDVKD come from the germline V gene. Between the trimmed V and J ends, which lost 2 bases and 5 bases, there was a span of 14 bases. The CDR3 sequence is 15 residues long. The CDR3 DNA reads TGTGCCACCAGTGATTCCGAAAGTCCCTCTTATGGCTACACCTTC. It codes for CATSDSESPSYGYTF.

V is TRBV2 and J is TRBJ2-7; D gene uncertain. The CDR3 is 11 residues long. V lost 5 bases and J 6 bases, leaving 8 bases between the germline ends. Germline-derived CDR1 and CDR2 are SNHLY and FYNNEI. The CDR3 is CASSSLGEQYF. As DNA, the CDR3 is TGTGCCAGCAGTTCCCTAGGCGAGCAGTACTTC.

This clone was seen once. The chain is built from TRBV6-6 and TRBJ2-2, with 9 bases fitting TRBD2. J lost 5 bases, V lost 8 bases, and 12 bases had no gene match. CDR1 is MNHNY and CDR2 is SVGAGI in the germline V gene (reference sequence). The CDR3 runs 16 residues. CDR3 sequence (DNA): TGTGCCAGCGGTAAACGTGCGGGAGGGCGGACCGGGGAGCTGTTTTTT. Protein sequence: CASGKRAGGRTGELFF.

This clone was counted between two and nine times. The rearrangement links TRBV2 to TRBJ1-1; possibly TRBD1 for D (6 bases). This CDR3 comprises 15 residues. Trimming cost V 5 bases and J 6 bases, with 19 bases left between them. Germline assignment: CDR1 SNHLY and CDR2 FYNNEI. CDR3 sequence reads: CASSSIQGLGAEAFF. As DNA, the CDR3 is TGTGCCAGCAGTTCTATACAGGGCCTAGGCGCTGAAGCTTTCTTT.

In its sample, this clone was seen a few times. The V gene is TRBV5-1, the J gene TRBJ2-1; no firm D call. CDR1 SGHRS and CDR2 YFSETQ come from the germline V gene. The V end was cut by 5 bases, the J end by 0 bases, with 6 bases between. This CDR3 spans 13 amino acids. CDR3 loop: CASRQGSYNEQFF. As DNA, the CDR3 is TGCGCCAGCAGACAAGGCTCCTACAATGAGCAGTTCTTC.

This clone has at least ten counts. The V call is TRBV5-5, the J call TRBJ1-1; maybe TRBD1 (6 bases). Trimming pared 1 base from V and 2 bases from J, leaving 15 bases between. The germline V gene has CDR1 SGHKS and CDR2 YYEKEE (reference sequence). The CDR3 has 16 amino acids. CDR3 DNA sequence: TGTGCCAGCAGCTTGTCCCAGTCAGGGGCTAACACTGAAGCTTTCTTT. Amino acids: CASSLSQSGANTEAFF. The entire variable domain, with the rest obtained from reference TRBV5-5 and TRBJ1-1, is as follows: DAGVTQSPTHLIKTRGQQVTLRCSPISGHKSVSWYQQVLGQGPQFIFQYYEKEERGRGNFPDRFSARQFPNYSSELNVNALLLGDSALYLCASSLSQSGANTEAFFGQGTRLTVV.

This chain links TRBV10-3 with TRBJ1-3; no clear D. The CDR3 has 12 amino acids. V was clipped by 4 bases and J by 4 bases, with 5 bases between them. CDR1 and CDR2 (germline): ENHRY, SYGVKD. CDR3 in amino acids: CAISAEGNTIYF. Written as DNA, the CDR3 is TGTGCCATCAGTGCTGAGGGAAACACCATATATTTT.

The rearrangement joins TRBV7-8 to TRBJ1-2, with 7 bases aligning to TRBD1. The CDR3 extends over 15 amino acids. Looked up from germline, CDR1 is SGHVS and CDR2 is FQNEAQ. V gave up 4 bases and J gave up 4 bases; unmatched junction bases: 9. CDR3 in amino acids: CASSSFRGDLYGYTF. The CDR3 bases are TGTGCCAGCAGCTCCTTCAGGGGGGATCTCTATGGCTACACCTTC.